A selection of T cell receptor beta chains follows, all from one sample in a study of T cells in Graves' hyperthyroidism and ophthalmopathy. Via MiXCR, TCRdb re-called the multiplex PCR reads, giving one row per CDR3 protein. The table records a few hundred thousand distinct CDR3 sequences, about 45% of them present only once. What was sequenced was peripheral blood or thyroid tissue (not recorded which). Receptor source: a woman aged 18-35 years with Graves' hyperthyroidism. Each CDR3 is given without its conserved first and last residue. Fields, in order: J gene, V gene, clone size, CDR3 protein. Some rows have no size entry. The others give once, few or many, or a class for an expanded clone.

TRBJ1-5,TRBV5-6,many,ASSLGHLSNQPQH
TRBJ2-5,TRBV6-4,few,ASSYSSTSGETQY
TRBJ2-1,TRBV7-3,NA,ASSTQGALYNEQF
TRBJ1-2,TRBV7-9,NA,ASSILWDKNYGYT
TRBJ2-7,TRBV15,NA,ATSSSGGLSYEQY
TRBJ1-1,TRBV4-3,NA,ASGQEGMNTEAF
TRBJ2-6,TRBV5-1,NA,ASTPARTGANVLT
TRBJ2-7,TRBV5-6,many,ASSVQPHSAYEQY
TRBJ1-5,TRBV7-3,many,ASSLTGQGQPQH
TRBJ2-7,TRBV7-8,NA,ASSPSGNAYEQY
TRBJ1-1,TRBV7-9,many,ASSPAENTEAF
TRBJ2-7,TRBV29-1,NA,SVPGQRERAYEQY
TRBJ2-2,TRBV2,NA,ASSHRLARTGELF
TRBJ1-2,TRBV29-1,NA,SFHTDYGYT
TRBJ1-2,TRBV12-3/TRBV12-4,NA,ASSLGVGAGYT
TRBJ1-1,TRBV5-6,many,ASSYGGGAEAF
TRBJ1-2,TRBV5-1,NA,ASSRGDYYGYT
TRBJ2-2,TRBV2,NA,ASKREDSAGELF
TRBJ1-2,TRBV20-1,once,SASKDRGQGYT
TRBJ1-1,TRBV7-8,NA,ASSPTFDRVAF
TRBJ1-2,TRBV7-9,many,ASSTRQGRDT
TRBJ2-3,TRBV20-1,NA,SARDLGAPDTQY
TRBJ2-3,TRBV29-1,NA,SARQGGNTQY
TRBJ2-5,TRBV5-1,many,ASSSPGGGETQY
NA,TRBV29-1,NA,SSSGRGYEQY
TRBJ1-5,TRBV29-1,NA,SEGHYSNQPQH
TRBJ2-2,TRBV7-3,many,ASSLTSAGELF
TRBJ2-2,TRBV2,many,ASSLTSGSSTGELF
TRBJ1-6,TRBV25-1,NA,ASSVDRGGNSPLH
TRBJ2-3,TRBV9,NA,ASSVEPLAGSTDTQY
TRBJ1-2,TRBV29-1,NA,SVSRDRDNYGYT